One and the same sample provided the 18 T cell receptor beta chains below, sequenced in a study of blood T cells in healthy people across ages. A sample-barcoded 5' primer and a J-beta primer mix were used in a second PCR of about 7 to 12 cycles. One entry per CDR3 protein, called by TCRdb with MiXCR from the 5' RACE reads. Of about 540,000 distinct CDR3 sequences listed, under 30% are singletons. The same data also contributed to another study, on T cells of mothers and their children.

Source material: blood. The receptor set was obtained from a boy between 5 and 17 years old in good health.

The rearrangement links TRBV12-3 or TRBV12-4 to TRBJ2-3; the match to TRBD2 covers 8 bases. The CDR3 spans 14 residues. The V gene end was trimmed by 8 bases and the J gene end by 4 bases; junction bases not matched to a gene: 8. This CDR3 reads CASAAGGGPDTQYF. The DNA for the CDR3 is TGTGCCAGCGCGGCGGGGGGAGGACCAGATACGCAGTATTTT.

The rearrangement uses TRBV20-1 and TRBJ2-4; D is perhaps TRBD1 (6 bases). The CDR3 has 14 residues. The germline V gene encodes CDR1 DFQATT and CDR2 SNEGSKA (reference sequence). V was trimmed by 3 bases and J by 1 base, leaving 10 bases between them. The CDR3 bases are TGCAGTGCTAGCGAAGGACAGGCCAAAAACATTCAGTACTTC. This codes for CSASEGQAKNIQYF.

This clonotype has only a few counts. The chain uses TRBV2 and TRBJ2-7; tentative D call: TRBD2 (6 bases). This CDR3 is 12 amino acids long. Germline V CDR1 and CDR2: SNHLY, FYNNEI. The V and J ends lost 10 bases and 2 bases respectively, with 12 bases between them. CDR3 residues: CATRDGTYEQYF. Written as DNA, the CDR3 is TGTGCCACGCGGGACGGTACCTACGAGCAGTACTTC.

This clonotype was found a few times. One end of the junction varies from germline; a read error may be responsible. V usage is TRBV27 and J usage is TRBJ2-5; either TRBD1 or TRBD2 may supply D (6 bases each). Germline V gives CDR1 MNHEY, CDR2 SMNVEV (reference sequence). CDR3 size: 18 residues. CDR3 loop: CASSSQGPTSFGDNEQSF. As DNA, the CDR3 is TGTGCCAGCAGTTCCCAGGGGCCGACTAGTTTTGGAGACAATGAGCAGTCCTTC.

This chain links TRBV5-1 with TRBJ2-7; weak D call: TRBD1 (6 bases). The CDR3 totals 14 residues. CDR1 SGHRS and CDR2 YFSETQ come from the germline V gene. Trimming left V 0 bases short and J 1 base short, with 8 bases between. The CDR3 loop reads CASSLGRGSYEQYV. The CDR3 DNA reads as TGCGCCAGCAGCTTGGGCAGGGGATCCTACGAGCAGTACGTC.

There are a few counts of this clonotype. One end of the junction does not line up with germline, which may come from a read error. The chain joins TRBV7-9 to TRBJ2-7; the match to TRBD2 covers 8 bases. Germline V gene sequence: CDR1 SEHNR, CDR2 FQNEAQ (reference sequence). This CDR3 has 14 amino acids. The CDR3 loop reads CASGLVGGAYEQYF. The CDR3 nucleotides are TGTGCCAGCGGCTTAGTCGGGGGGGCCTACGAGCAGTACTTC.

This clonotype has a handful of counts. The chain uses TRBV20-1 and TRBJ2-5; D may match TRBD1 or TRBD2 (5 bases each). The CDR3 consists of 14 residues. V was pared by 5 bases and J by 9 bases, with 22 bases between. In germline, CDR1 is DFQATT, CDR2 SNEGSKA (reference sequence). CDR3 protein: CSAGWKTLPGPQYF. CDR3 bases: TGCAGTGCTGGATGGAAGACACTCCCGGGGCCCCAGTACTTC.

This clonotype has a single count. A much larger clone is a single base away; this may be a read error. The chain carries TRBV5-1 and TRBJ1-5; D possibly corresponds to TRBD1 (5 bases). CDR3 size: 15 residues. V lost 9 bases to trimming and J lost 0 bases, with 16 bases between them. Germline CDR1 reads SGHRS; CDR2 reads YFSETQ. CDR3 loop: CANRKGFGSNQPQHF. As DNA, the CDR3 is TGCGCCAACAGAAAGGGGTTCGGTAGCAATCAGCCCCAGCATTTT.

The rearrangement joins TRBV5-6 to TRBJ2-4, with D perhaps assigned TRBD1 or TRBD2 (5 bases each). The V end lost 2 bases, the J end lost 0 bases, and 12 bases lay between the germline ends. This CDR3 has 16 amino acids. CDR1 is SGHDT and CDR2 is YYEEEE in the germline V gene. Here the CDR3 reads CASSLEGLLAKNIQYF. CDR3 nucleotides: TGTGCCAGCAGCTTAGAGGGGTTGCTAGCCAAAAACATTCAGTACTTC.

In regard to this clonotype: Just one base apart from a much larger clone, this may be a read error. This CDR3 is CASSPLTGAEAFF. In DNA, the CDR3 is TGTGCCAGCAGCCCCCTGACAGGGGCTGAAGCTTTCTTT. The chain links TRBV3-1 to TRBJ1-1, with TRBD1 matching over 8 bases. The CDR3 has 13 residues. V dropped 4 bases and J dropped 6; count of bases not matched to a gene: 4. Germline V gene sequence: CDR1 LGHDT, CDR2 YNNKEL (reference sequence).

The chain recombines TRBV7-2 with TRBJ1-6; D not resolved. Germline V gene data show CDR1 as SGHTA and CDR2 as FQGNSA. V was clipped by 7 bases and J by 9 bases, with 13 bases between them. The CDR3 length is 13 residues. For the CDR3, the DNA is TGTGCCAGCACCCTAAGGGAGGGTTCACCCCTCCACTTT. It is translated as CASTLREGSPLHF.

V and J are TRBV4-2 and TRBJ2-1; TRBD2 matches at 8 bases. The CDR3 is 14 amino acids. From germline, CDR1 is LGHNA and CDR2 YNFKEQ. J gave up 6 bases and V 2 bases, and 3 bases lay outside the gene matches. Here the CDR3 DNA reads TGTGCCAGCAGCCAAAGCGGGAGTGGCAATGAGCAGTTCTTC. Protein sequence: CASSQSGSGNEQFF.

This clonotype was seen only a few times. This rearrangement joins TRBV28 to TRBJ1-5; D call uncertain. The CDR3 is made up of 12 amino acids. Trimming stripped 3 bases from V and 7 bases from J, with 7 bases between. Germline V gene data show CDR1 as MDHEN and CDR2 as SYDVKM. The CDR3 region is CASSFGRQPQHF. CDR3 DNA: TGTGCCAGCAGTTTCGGACGGCAGCCCCAGCATTTT.

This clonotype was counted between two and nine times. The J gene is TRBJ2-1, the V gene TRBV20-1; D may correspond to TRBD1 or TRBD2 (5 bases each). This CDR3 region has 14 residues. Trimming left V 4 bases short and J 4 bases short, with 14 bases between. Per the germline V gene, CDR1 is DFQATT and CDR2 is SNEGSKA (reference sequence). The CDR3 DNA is TGCAGTGCTACCAAATGGGACGTATACAATGAGCAGTTCTTC. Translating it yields CSATKWDVYNEQFF.

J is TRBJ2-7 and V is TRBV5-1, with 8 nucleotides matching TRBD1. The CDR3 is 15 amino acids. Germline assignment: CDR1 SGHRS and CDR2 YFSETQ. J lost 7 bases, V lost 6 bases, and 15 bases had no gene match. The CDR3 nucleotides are TGCGCCAGCATCGCGGGACAGGCCGAGCTATATGAGCAGTACTTC. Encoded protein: CASIAGQAELYEQYF.

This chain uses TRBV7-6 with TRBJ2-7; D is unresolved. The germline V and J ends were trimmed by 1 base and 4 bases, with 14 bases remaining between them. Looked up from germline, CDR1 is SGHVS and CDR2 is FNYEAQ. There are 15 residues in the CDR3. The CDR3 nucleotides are TGTGCCAGCAGCTTAGGTACACTTGCGACGTACGAGCAGTACTTC. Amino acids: CASSLGTLATYEQYF.

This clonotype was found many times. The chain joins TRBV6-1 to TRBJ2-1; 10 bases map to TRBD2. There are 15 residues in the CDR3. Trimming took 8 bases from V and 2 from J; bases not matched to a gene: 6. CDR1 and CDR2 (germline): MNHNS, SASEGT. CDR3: CASGEAGGTYNEQFF. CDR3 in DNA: TGTGCCAGCGGGGAAGCGGGAGGGACCTACAATGAGCAGTTCTTC.

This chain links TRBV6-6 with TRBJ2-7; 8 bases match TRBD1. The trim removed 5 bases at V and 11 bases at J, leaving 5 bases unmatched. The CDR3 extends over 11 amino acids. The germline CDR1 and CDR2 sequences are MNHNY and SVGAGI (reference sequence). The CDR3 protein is CASSRGQGKYF. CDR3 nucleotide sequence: TGTGCCAGCAGTCGCGGACAGGGCAAGTACTTC.